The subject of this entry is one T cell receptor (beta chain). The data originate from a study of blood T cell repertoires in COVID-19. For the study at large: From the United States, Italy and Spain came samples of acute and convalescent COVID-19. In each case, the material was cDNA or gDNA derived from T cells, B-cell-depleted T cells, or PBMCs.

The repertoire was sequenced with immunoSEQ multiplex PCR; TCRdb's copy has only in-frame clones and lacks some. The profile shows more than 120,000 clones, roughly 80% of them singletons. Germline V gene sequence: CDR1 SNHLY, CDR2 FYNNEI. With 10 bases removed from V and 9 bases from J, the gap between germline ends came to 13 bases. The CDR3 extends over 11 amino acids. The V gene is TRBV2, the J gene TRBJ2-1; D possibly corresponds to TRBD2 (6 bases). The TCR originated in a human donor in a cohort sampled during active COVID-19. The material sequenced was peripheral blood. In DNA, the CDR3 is TGTGCCACCAACGTGGAGGGTGAGCAGTTCTTC. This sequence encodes CATNVEGEQFF.